This is a list of T cell receptor beta chains from one sample in a study of regulatory T cells in long-lasting Graves disease. TCRdb re-analysed the multiplex PCR reads in MiXCR, keeping a single row per CDR3 protein. The sample records over 300,000 distinct CDR3 sequences, around 15% being singletons. The sample was peripheral blood mononuclear cells (PBMCs), taken at new diagnosis, from a patient treated with antithyroid drugs. All receptors come from a female donor with Graves disease. Both conserved end residues are trimmed from each CDR3. Each record gives: CDR3 protein, J gene, V gene.

ASSTLQGDTEAF,TRBJ1-1,TRBV6-2/TRBV6-3
ASSPAGSSHYEQY,TRBJ2-7,TRBV5-6
SARSPSGSKQETQY,TRBJ2-5,TRBV20-1
ASSLHGNQPQH,TRBJ1-5,TRBV12-3/TRBV12-4
SAPGLAGGTDTQY,TRBJ2-3,TRBV20-1
AWSRKDTYSYEQY,TRBJ2-7,TRBV30
ASRESLYWGEQF,TRBJ2-1,TRBV2
ASSEKAGEGGTEAF,TRBJ1-1,TRBV6-2/TRBV6-3
SASPAMPPETQY,TRBJ2-5,TRBV20-1
ATSSRQGGSGNTIY,TRBJ1-3,TRBV15
ATSSPGRSSGANVLT,TRBJ2-6,TRBV15
ASSQVNIWTDTEAF,TRBJ1-1,TRBV3-1
ASTGLRNTGELF,TRBJ2-2,TRBV12-3/TRBV12-4
ASSVQRSGGDGYT,TRBJ1-2,TRBV27
ASSQALAGGLGQF,TRBJ2-1,TRBV3-1
ASSFTGTGVFIGELF,TRBJ2-2,TRBV11-2
SVEDNGGYT,TRBJ1-2,TRBV29-1
SARGDVVQETQY,TRBJ2-5,TRBV20-1
ASKKTFYGYT,TRBJ1-2,TRBV12-3/TRBV12-4
ASLGQGGEQF,TRBJ2-1,TRBV6-2/TRBV6-3
ASSVAGGTTEAF,TRBJ1-1,TRBV9
ASVASGSLNPYEQY,TRBJ2-7,TRBV12-3/TRBV12-4
ASSRGALWELF,TRBJ2-2,TRBV12-3/TRBV12-4
ASSLAVGTGHEQY,TRBJ2-7,TRBV7-2
ASSLGERAF,TRBJ1-1,TRBV12-3/TRBV12-4
ASSSSGIAYEQY,TRBJ2-7,TRBV27
ATPLPGTNPPGEQY,TRBJ2-7,TRBV10-3
SARDSAPSPNQPQH,TRBJ1-5,TRBV20-1
ASSPNREQPQH,TRBJ1-5,TRBV18
ASSERRQGNTEAF,TRBJ1-1,TRBV12-3/TRBV12-4
ATSRDSSSYNEQF,TRBJ2-1,TRBV24-1
ASSFGDRNEQF,TRBJ2-1,TRBV28